This T cell receptor (beta chain) was sequenced during a study of memory CD4+ T cells and cytomegalovirus serostatus (dated by TCRdb to between 2017 and 2020). Notes on the research overall: The 33 healthy Belgian adults in the cohort included 9 who were CMV seropositive and 24 who were CMV seronegative. CD4+ memory TCRbeta repertoires of a Belgian cohort with known cytomegalovirus serostatus were sequenced in order to replicate a published TCR-based CMV serostatus classifier. What the study reported, not specific to this receptor: On the Belgian cohort, the classifier built on the original framework reached a median bootstrapped AUC of around 0.95, with a 95% CI of 0.76-1.00. For predicting CMV serostatus, the median bootstrapped AUC was about 0.95 using the original framework and over 0.9 using a US-trained random forest. Among the 150 to 200 previously reported CMV-associated TCRbeta sequences, 67 showed up in the CD4+ memory repertoires, with each one found in between one and five individuals. Results were interpreted as suggesting that the CMV-associated TCR signature is largely present in the CD4+ memory repertoire. Only CD4+CD45RO+ memory cells were sequenced, in contrast to the original study, which included naive and memory CD4+ and CD8+ populations.

The Quick-DNA Microprep Kit was used to extract genomic DNA from the sorted cells. Amplification of TCRbeta DNA was done with the immunoSEQ hsTCRbeta kit, following the protocol from the manufacturer. An Illumina MiSeq instrument was used to sequence the TCRbeta libraries. The published analysis was carried out like this. Once out-of-frame sequences had been removed, millions of distinct TCRbeta sequences were left, which works out to an average of roughly 67,000 per individual. Each individual was scored by the count of 150 or so previously reported CMV-associated TCRbeta sequences and the total productive distinct TCRbeta count. A beta-binomial model was reimplemented in Python, and scikit-learn random forests with default parameters were trained on data from the US cohort. Classifier performance on the Belgian cohort was summarized as median AUC with percentile confidence intervals calculated over 10,000 bootstrap iterations. The table was pulled from immuneACCESS by TCRdb, which kept in-frame rearrangements only. Such tables lose some clones; where checked, under half of the loss comes from unresolved V genes, and the rest has no known cause. Clone size and V and J calls were adopted from that table, with D and trimming inferred from the DNA. The sample table shows about 61,000 clones, and less than 85% are seen once. 0.5% to 0.55% of the sample goes to the ten largest clones.

Turning to this clone: What this receptor recognizes is not known. Per-base qualities were not stored, and no clone one base away is much larger.

CDR1 and CDR2 (LNHDA, SQIVND) derive from the germline V gene (reference sequence). V sheds 3 bases and J sheds 3 bases, leaving 21 bases between their ends. From the cysteine through the phenylalanine, the CDR3 covers 18 amino acids. Only the CDR3 portion is preserved as DNA: 54 bases, with reading frame beginning at the first base. A FACSAria II was used to sort memory CD4+ T cells, defined as single viable CD3+CD4+CD8-CD45RO+ cells. CMV serostatus was determined with a Roche Elecsys assay detecting serum IgG against CMV pp150, pp28, p38 and p52. After the samples were thawed, total CD4+ T cells were enriched through positive selection using CD4 magnetic microbeads. The samples came from a separate study whose specific focus was interrogating the CD4+ T cell memory repertoire. Peripheral blood mononuclear cells were isolated and cryopreserved according to standard operating procedures, and serum was stored at -80 degrees C. Staining used CD3-PerCP (BW264/56), CD4-APC (RPA-T4), CD45RO-PE (UCHT1) and CD8-Pacific Orange (3B5) antibodies, with Sytox blue excluding non-viable cells.

The receptor's source is an adult in good health and CMV-seronegative. Some clones in this sample may be carry-over from other donors' samples. Rearrangement joined TRBV19 to TRBJ1-3, with the D gene too uncertain to name. Material for sequencing was memory CD4+ T cells from blood. The bases are TGTGCCAGTAGTATGGGCCAGGCCTATTTTGAAAATGGAAACACCATATATTTT. Its protein is CASSMGQAYFENGNTIYF.